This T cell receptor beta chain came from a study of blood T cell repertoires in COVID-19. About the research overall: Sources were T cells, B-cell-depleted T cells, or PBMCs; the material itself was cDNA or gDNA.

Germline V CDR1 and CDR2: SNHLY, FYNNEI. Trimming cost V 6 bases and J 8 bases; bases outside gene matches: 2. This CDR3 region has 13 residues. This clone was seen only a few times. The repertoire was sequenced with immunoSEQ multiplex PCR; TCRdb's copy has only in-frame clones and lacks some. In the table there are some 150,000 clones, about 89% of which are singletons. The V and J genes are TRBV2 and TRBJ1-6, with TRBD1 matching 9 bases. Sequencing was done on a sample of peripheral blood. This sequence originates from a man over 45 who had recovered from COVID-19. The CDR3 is CASSGQGYSPLHF. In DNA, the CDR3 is TGTGCCAGCAGCGGACAGGGGTATTCACCCCTCCACTTT.